This T cell receptor (beta chain) was documented in a study of T cells after yellow fever vaccination. Germline lookup yields CDR1 MNHEY and CDR2 SVGEGT. This CDR3 has 12 amino acids. TCRdb ran MiXCR on the 5' RACE reads and lists one entry per CDR3 protein. This sample has approximately 580,000 distinct CDR3 sequences, with less than 20% found just once. The sequence was obtained from a man younger than 30 who received the YFV17D yellow fever vaccine. The V gene is TRBV6-2 or TRBV6-3, the J gene TRBJ2-1, with TRBD2 matching 7 bases. Sequencing used PBMCs, obtained about 5 days after the first yellow fever vaccination. CDR3 protein: CAGAGDHNEQFF. DNA for the CDR3: TGTGCGGGTGCGGGGGACCACAATGAGCAGTTCTTC.